This TCR beta chain originates from a study of PD-L1 blockade in urothelial cancer. Time point indicated: pretreatment peripheral blood. The CDR3 has 13 residues. V trimming: 4 bases; J trimming: 3 bases; junction bases outside the gene matches: 1. Germline V gene sequence: CDR1 MGHDK, CDR2 SYGVNS. This clone was seen a single time. The method was immunoSEQ multiplex PCR; TCRdb's version includes in-frame clones alone and lacks a portion of them. The sample holds tens of thousands of clones; 81% are singletons and the top ten take roughly 2.9%. Sequencing was performed on PBMCs, taken around atezolizumab (anti-PD-L1) treatment. The chain carries TRBV25-1 and TRBJ2-3, with 7 bases aligning to TRBD2. This sequence was found in a man aged 70 or older with urothelial cancer. This chain's CDR3 is CASSGAGTDTQYF. The CDR3 DNA sequence: TGTGCCAGCAGTGGAGCGGGGACAGATACGCAGTATTTT.